Here is one T cell receptor (beta chain) with its context. The RNA, about 0.45 to 1 ug, was put through reverse transcription using random hexamers. Across 54 Vbeta and 13 Jbeta, TCR beta CDR3 was amplified with immunoSEQ multiplex PCR. TCRdb re-analysed the immunoSEQ multiplex PCR reads in MiXCR, keeping a single row per CDR3 protein. The table records some 110,000 distinct CDR3 sequences, 85% to 95% of them present only once. Germline loops: CDR1 DFQATT, CDR2 SNEGSKA (reference sequence). Trimming shortened V by 6 bases and J by 2 bases, and 10 bases separated the two germline ends. The CDR3 runs to 12 residues. The sample belongs to a study of CD8 T cells in Susac syndrome. Negative isolation yielded the CD8+ and CD4+ T cells, while FACS enriched the TEMRA cells.

This sequence joins TRBV20-1 and TRBJ1-1; D unresolved. Material: CD4+ T cells from PBMCs. The sequence came from a human donor with multiple sclerosis. CDR3 loop: CSAEGGNTEAFF. CDR3 coding DNA: TGCAGTGCGGAGGGTGGAAACACTGAAGCTTTCTTT.